A selection of T cell receptor beta chains follows, all from one sample in a study of response to subunit inactivated influenza vaccine. Each CDR3 protein gets one entry after TCRdb re-called the RT-PCR reads with MiXCR. The sample includes 500,000 to 550,000 distinct CDR3 sequences, less than 8% of them seen just once. Sequencing used PBMCs from blood, obtained roughly 24 months after vaccination. These receptors came from a man in his fifties or sixties who received an inactivated influenza vaccine. CDR3s include the opening cysteine and the closing phenylalanine or tryptophan. Each record gives: J gene, V gene, D gene, clone size, CDR3 DNA, CDR3 protein. The D gene is left open where the match is weak. The listing skips clone size in some rows; elsewhere it reads once, few, many or a size class.

>TRBJ2-7|TRBV3-1|TRBD2|-
TGTGCCAGCAGCCATCGAAGCGGGGCCTACGAGCAGTACTTC
CASSHRSGAYEQYF
>TRBJ2-2|TRBV6-5|-|-
TGTGCCAGCAGTTACTACCCGCGGGGTAACACCGGGGAGCTGTTTTTT
CASSYYPRGNTGELFF
>TRBJ1-1|TRBV5-1|TRBD1|many
TGCGCCAGCAGCGACAGGGGTCTGAACACTGAAGCTTTCTTT
CASSDRGLNTEAFF
>TRBJ2-2|TRBV7-3|TRBD2|few
TGTGCCAGCAGCTTAACGCGGGGACTAGCGGGTGACACCGGGGAGCTGTTTTTT
CASSLTRGLAGDTGELFF
>TRBJ1-1|TRBV29-1|-|few
TGCAGCGGCGGACTCGGGTCCACTGAAGCTTTCTTT
CSGGLGSTEAFF
>TRBJ1-1|TRBV20-1|-|few
TGCAGTGCTAGGGGGATCATGGATGGACAGTTGAACACTGAAGCTTTCTTT
CSARGIMDGQLNTEAFF
>TRBJ2-7|TRBV7-2|TRBD2|-
TGTGCCAGCAGCTTGGGGGGAGGGACCACCTCCGAGCAGTACTTC
CASSLGGGTTSEQYF
>TRBJ2-7|TRBV7-2|-|few
TGTGCCAGCAGCTACCCGAGCAGGGGCTACGAGCAGTACTTC
CASSYPSRGYEQYF
>TRBJ2-3|TRBV4-3|TRBD2|-
TGCGCCAGCAGCCAAGCCACTACTAGCGGGGGGGCACCATATACGCAGTATTTT
CASSQATTSGGAPYTQYF
>TRBJ2-3|TRBV12-3/TRBV12-4|-|-
TGTGCCAGCAGTTGGAGGGGGACAGATACGCAGTATTTT
CASSWRGTDTQYF
>TRBJ2-3|TRBV27|-|-
TGTGCCAGCAACTCGTTAGTCGGCGCTAGCACAGATACGCAGTATTTT
CASNSLVGASTDTQYF
>TRBJ1-1|TRBV4-1|-|-
TGCGCCAGCAGCCGCGCCGGACAGCAGAACACTGAAGCTTTCTTT
CASSRAGQQNTEAFF
>TRBJ1-6|TRBV20-1|-|many
TGCAGTGCTACTGGGCCCGTTGGGCCCCTCCACTTT
CSATGPVGPLHF
>TRBJ2-2|TRBV11-2|TRBD2|-
TGTGCCAGCAGCCATAGCGGGGTCTACACCGGGGAGCTGTTTTTT
CASSHSGVYTGELFF
>TRBJ2-7|TRBV20-1|TRBD2|-
TGCAGTGCTAGACCCATGATGCGGGAGTGGGCCTACGAGCAGTACTTC
CSARPMMREWAYEQYF
>TRBJ2-3|TRBV20-1|-|few
TGCAGTGCTGAGAAGGGGGGCACAGATACGCAGTATTTT
CSAEKGGTDTQYF
>TRBJ1-2|TRBV18|-|-
TGTGCCAGCTCACCGGCATCGGGGGACTATGGCTACACCTTC
CASSPASGDYGYTF
>TRBJ2-7|TRBV20-1|TRBD2|few
TGCAGTGCTAGCGTCGCTAGCGGGCCAGGGTACGAGCAGTACTTC
CSASVASGPGYEQYF
>TRBJ1-1|TRBV7-8|TRBD1|few
TGTGCCAGCAGGCGGGACAGGGGGGCTGAAGCTTTCTTT
CASRRDRGAEAFF
>TRBJ1-1|TRBV7-3|-|-
TGTGCCAGCAGCTTACTACAGGGAGCTGAAGCTTTCTTT
CASSLLQGAEAFF
>TRBJ2-1|TRBV6-2/TRBV6-3|TRBD2|few
TGTGCCAGCAGTTACCTAGCGGGAGTCCCTCTTGAGCAGTTCTTC
CASSYLAGVPLEQFF
>TRBJ2-7|TRBV11-2|-|few
TGTGCCAGCAGCTTAGCGGGAGTACAGTCCTACGAGCAGTACTTC
CASSLAGVQSYEQYF
>TRBJ2-7|TRBV12-3/TRBV12-4|-|many
TGTGCCAGCAGTTTAGTTCCCGGTTACGAGCAGTACTTC
CASSLVPGYEQYF
>TRBJ1-6|TRBV6-2/TRBV6-3|TRBD1|few
TGTGCCAGCAGAAGGACAGGGGGCGGTTCACCCCTCCACTTT
CASRRTGGGSPLHF
>TRBJ1-1|TRBV10-3|-|-
TGTGCCATCAGTGAGGGGGGGCCGAACACTAAAGCTTTCTTT
CAISEGGPNTKAFF
>TRBJ1-2|TRBV5-1|TRBD1|-
TGCGCCAGCAGCTTGGCCGGCAAGGGACAGGGGTACTATGGCTACACCTTC
CASSLAGKGQGYYGYTF
>TRBJ2-1|TRBV10-1|-|few
TGCGCCAGCAGTGAGGCCACAGGGCCCGACCCAAACAATGAGCAGTTCTTC
CASSEATGPDPNNEQFF
>TRBJ2-3|TRBV5-6|-|-
TGTGCCAGCAGCTTTCAGGGACTGAGCACAGATACGCAGTATTTT
CASSFQGLSTDTQYF
>TRBJ2-2|TRBV11-2|TRBD1|few
TGTGCCAGCAGCATTATTAGGACAGGGGGTTATATCGGGGAGCTGTTTTTT
CASSIIRTGGYIGELFF
>TRBJ1-5|TRBV18|-|few
TGTGCCAGCTCACCAGAGGACGGCAATCAGCCCCAGCATTTT
CASSPEDGNQPQHF
>TRBJ2-7|TRBV6-1|-|many
TGTGCCAGCAGTGAATTTCTGGCTCTGGGGCAGTACTTC
CASSEFLALGQYF
>TRBJ2-3|TRBV6-5|-|many
TGTGCCAGCAGTTACAGGGGCACAGATACGCAGTATTTT
CASSYRGTDTQYF
>TRBJ2-5|TRBV5-1|-|many
TGCGCCAGCAGCTTGGTCTTTGGTGAAGAGACCCAGTACTTC
CASSLVFGEETQYF
>TRBJ2-2|TRBV10-3|TRBD1|many
TGTGCCTCGTCCCGGGACAGGGCGACCGGGGAGCTGTTTTTT
CASSRDRATGELFF
>TRBJ2-2|TRBV15|-|many
TGTGCCACCAGCAGAATTAGCGGCACCGGGGAGCTGTTTTTT
CATSRISGTGELFF
>TRBJ2-1|TRBV20-1|-|many
TGCAGTGCTTTCAGGGGAAGCTCCTACAATGAGCAGTTCTTC
CSAFRGSSYNEQFF
>TRBJ2-2|TRBV11-2|TRBD2|few
TGTGCCAGCAGCCCCTTTCCGGGACTAGCGGGGGGTCGGAACACCGGGGAGCTGTTTTTT
CASSPFPGLAGGRNTGELFF
>TRBJ2-1|TRBV11-2|TRBD2|few
TGTGCCAGCAGACATCTAGCGGGAGGCCTCACCGCTTACAATGAGCAGTTCTTC
CASRHLAGGLTAYNEQFF
>TRBJ1-3|TRBV28|-|few
TGTGCCAGCAAAGGCCCGCGGCTCGGAACCATATATTTT
CASKGPRLGTIYF
>TRBJ2-5|TRBV6-1|-|-
TGTGCCAGTGGGATGTATAGGGAGAAGCAAGAGACCCAGTACTTC
CASGMYREKQETQYF
>TRBJ2-1|TRBV20-1|TRBD2|few
TGCAGTGCTAGAGATCCGGTTGAAGGGAGGGGTGAGCAGTTCTTC
CSARDPVEGRGEQFF
>TRBJ2-3|TRBV11-2|TRBD2|few
TGTGCCAGCAGCTTAGATCAAGGGGGACTAGCGGGAGGCACAGATACGCAGTATTTT
CASSLDQGGLAGGTDTQYF
>TRBJ2-3|TRBV3-1|-|many
TGTGCCAGCCGAATCGAGGATACGCAGTATTTT
CASRIEDTQYF
>TRBJ1-2|TRBV4-1|TRBD1|many
TGCGCCAGCAGCCAAGGGAGACAGGGATGGGGTAATACCTATGGCTACACCTTC
CASSQGRQGWGNTYGYTF
>TRBJ2-7|TRBV6-5|TRBD2|-
TGTGCCAGCAGTTCACGGGGGGTTACCTACGAGCAGTACTTC
CASSSRGVTYEQYF
>TRBJ2-7|TRBV3-1|-|many
TGTGCCAGCAGCCTGGGCAGGACAGCCTCCTACGAGCAGTACTTC
CASSLGRTASYEQYF
>TRBJ1-6|TRBV25-1|TRBD1|-
TGTGCCAGCAGAGAGACAGGGTTTTGGAATTCACCCCTCCACTTT
CASRETGFWNSPLHF
>TRBJ2-1|TRBV18|-|-
TGTGCCAGCTCACGGGATAAGCAGTTCTTC
CASSRDKQFF
>TRBJ2-1|TRBV27|TRBD1|many
TGTGCCAGCGGGTATCCAGGGGGCCTTTACAATGAGCAGTTCTTC
CASGYPGGLYNEQFF
>TRBJ2-7|TRBV3-1|-|-
TGTGCCAGCAGACAACTGGGGTCCACCTACGAGCAGTACTTC
CASRQLGSTYEQYF
>TRBJ2-7|TRBV28|-|-
TGTGCCAGCAGTCCCCACGGGGGATTGAACGAGCAGTACTTC
CASSPHGGLNEQYF
>TRBJ2-6|TRBV2|TRBD1|few
TGTGCCAGCAGGGGAGACAGGGGATCTGGGGCCAACGTCCTGACTTTC
CASRGDRGSGANVLTF
>TRBJ2-7|TRBV5-1|-|-
TGCGCCAGCAGCTTTGGCCGCCAGGCCTACGAGCAGTACTTC
CASSFGRQAYEQYF
>TRBJ2-3|TRBV6-1|-|few
TGTGCCAGCAGTGAACCTCAGGGGTGGATAAGCACAGATACGCAGTATTTT
CASSEPQGWISTDTQYF